The rows below give T cell receptor beta chains drawn from one sample of a study of blood T cell repertoires in COVID-19. Assay used: immunoSEQ multiplex PCR; TCRdb lists only in-frame clones, some missing. Among about 150,000 clones, around 87% were seen once, and the ten largest hold around 6.5%. The sequencing input was peripheral blood. All receptors derive from a man of 80 years or more with acute or convalescent COVID-19. Both conserved end residues are part of each CDR3. A D gene is named only where the DNA matches it firmly. Clone size is shown for a subset of rows, as once, few, many or a class of expanded clone.

NA | NA | TRBJ1-5 | TRBV6-5 | TGTGCCGGCGGTATACCGGCAGAGGATCAGCCCCAGCATTTT | CAGGIPAEDQPQHF
TRBD2 | NA | TRBJ2-1 | TRBV6-2/TRBV6-3 | TGTGCCAGCAGTTCTAAGCGGGGATACAATGAGCAGTTCTTC | CASSSKRGYNEQFF
NA | once | TRBJ2-1 | TRBV3-1/TRBV3-2 | TGTGCCAGCAGCCAAGATATAGCGTACAATGAGCAGTTCTTC | CASSQDIAYNEQFF
NA | once | TRBJ1-1 | TRBV29-1 | TGCAGCGCCTACCCCCGAGGGTTGCGGAACACTGAAGCTTTCTTT | CSAYPRGLRNTEAFF
TRBD2 | once | TRBJ2-2 | TRBV28 | TGTGCCAGCAGTTCTGGACTAGCGGGGCCCACCGGGGAGCTGTTTTTT | CASSSGLAGPTGELFF
TRBD1 | NA | TRBJ1-3 | TRBV18 | TGTGCCAGCTCACGGACCGGACAGGGGGCTGGAAACACCATATATTTT | CASSRTGQGAGNTIYF
TRBD1 | NA | TRBJ2-1 | TRBV5-4 | TGTGCCAGCAGCTTGGTAACAGGGGACAATGAGCAGTTCTTC | CASSLVTGDNEQFF
TRBD1 | NA | TRBJ2-3 | TRBV19 | TGTGCCAGTAGTAGGGACAGGGCGGATACGCAGTATTTT | CASSRDRADTQYF
TRBD2 | NA | TRBJ2-1 | TRBV9 | TGTGCCAGCAGCGTAGAACTAGCGGGAGTTGGGAATGAGCAGTTCTTC | CASSVELAGVGNEQFF
TRBD2 | NA | TRBJ2-5 | TRBV18 | TGTGCCAGCTCCCTCGGGACTAGCGGGCAAGAGACCCAGTACTTC | CASSLGTSGQETQYF
NA | NA | TRBJ2-5 | TRBV5-4 | TGTGCCAGCAGCTACCTCGGACGGGGAGAGACCCAGTACTTC | CASSYLGRGETQYF
TRBD2 | NA | TRBJ2-1 | TRBV11-3 | TGTGCCAGCAGCCCCGGGGGGGGGACGCAGTTCTTC | CASSPGGGTQFF
NA | NA | TRBJ2-7 | TRBV18 | TGTGCCAGCTCGTCGCAGTCGAGAGGGAGTGGATCCTCCTACGAGCAGTACTTC | CASSSQSRGSGSSYEQYF
TRBD1 | few | TRBJ1-6 | TRBV4-1 | TGCGCCAGCAGCCAAGAACAGGGGGCGATTTCACCCCTCCACTTT | CASSQEQGAISPLHF
NA | NA | TRBJ2-2 | TRBV24-1 | TGTGCCACCAGTGATTTGGCGTACAGGCTCAACACCGGGGAGCTGTTTTTT | CATSDLAYRLNTGELFF
TRBD2 | NA | TRBJ2-1 | TRBV4-2 | TGTGCCAGCAGCCAAGCGCCTAGCGGGGGGTCTTACAATGAGCAGTTCTTC | CASSQAPSGGSYNEQFF
TRBD2 | NA | TRBJ2-5 | TRBV30 | TGTGCCTGGAGTGTAAGCGGGGGCCGTCAGACCCAGTACTTC | CAWSVSGGRQTQYF
TRBD2 | once | TRBJ2-1 | TRBV18 | TGTGCCAGCTCATCCCTAGGGACTAGCGGCCTCTACAATGAGCAGTTCTTC | CASSSLGTSGLYNEQFF
TRBD2 | few | TRBJ2-5 | TRBV7-9 | TGTGCCAGCAGCTTAGCTAGCGGGACTGAGACCCAGTACTTC | CASSLASGTETQYF
NA | NA | TRBJ2-7 | TRBV19 | TGTGCCAGTAGTATAGGGCGGAACCCGACCTACGAGCAGTACTTC | CASSIGRNPTYEQYF
NA | once | TRBJ2-5 | TRBV6-5 | TGTGCCAGCAGCCTCAGGGGGAGAGGGGAGGATCCCCAGTACTTC | CASSLRGRGEDPQYF
NA | NA | TRBJ2-7 | TRBV10-2 | TGCGCCAGCAGTGAGCTAAGCTACGAGCAGTACTTC | CASSELSYEQYF
NA | NA | TRBJ1-2 | TRBV28 | TGTGCCAGCAGCGATACCGGGGGGGGAGGCTACACCTTC | CASSDTGGGGYTF
NA | NA | TRBJ2-3 | TRBV24-1 | TGTGCCACCAGTGATTTTTCTCGAGATACGCAGTATTTT | CATSDFSRDTQYF
TRBD1 | NA | TRBJ1-2 | TRBV4-2 | TGTGCCAGCAGCCATATCGACAGGGTAGACTATGGCTACACCTTC | CASSHIDRVDYGYTF
TRBD2 | once | TRBJ2-2 | TRBV7-2 | TGTGCCAGCAGCTTATTTAGCGGGGGAGTCGACGGGGAGCTGTTTTTT | CASSLFSGGVDGELFF